The rows below give T cell receptor beta chains drawn from one sample of a study of control samples from healthy donors and cancer patients. Profiling relied on immunoSEQ multiplex PCR, and the TCRdb table lists in-frame clones only, not all of them. There are around 120,000 clones in the sample; about nine tenths occur only once, and more than 6.5% lies in the top ten. The sample was blood. Receptors originate from a man aged 35 to 55 in good health. The CDR3 runs from the conserved cysteine through the conserved F or W. A D gene is named only where the DNA matches it firmly. Some rows mark clone size as missing; the rest say once, few, many or name a class of expanded clone.

abundance: .; v_gene: TRBV5-1; d_gene: TRBD1; j_gene: TRBJ1-3; CDR3aa: CASSEDRGIGNTIYF
abundance: .; v_gene: TRBV4-1; d_gene: TRBD2; j_gene: TRBJ2-7; CDR3aa: CASSLLAAGGSYEQYF
abundance: .; v_gene: TRBV6-5; d_gene: .; j_gene: TRBJ2-1; CDR3aa: CASSYSPGLPNNEQFF
abundance: once; v_gene: TRBV7-8; d_gene: .; j_gene: TRBJ1-3; CDR3aa: CASSTSTSFGFSGNTIYF
abundance: .; v_gene: TRBV6-5; d_gene: TRBD1; j_gene: TRBJ1-5; CDR3aa: CASRFGTDNQPQHF
abundance: .; v_gene: TRBV7-2; d_gene: TRBD1; j_gene: TRBJ2-1; CDR3aa: CASSLVAGGNDEQFF
abundance: .; v_gene: TRBV6-5; d_gene: .; j_gene: TRBJ2-3; CDR3aa: CASSYSMGDSTDTQYF
abundance: .; v_gene: TRBV10-3; d_gene: .; j_gene: TRBJ1-2; CDR3aa: CAISGGANYGYTF
abundance: .; v_gene: TRBV9; d_gene: TRBD1; j_gene: TRBJ1-1; CDR3aa: CASSVVAGGYNTEAFF
abundance: .; v_gene: TRBV27; d_gene: TRBD2; j_gene: TRBJ2-1; CDR3aa: CARDRGVSYNEQFF
abundance: .; v_gene: TRBV10-1; d_gene: .; j_gene: TRBJ2-1; CDR3aa: CASSDDHNEQFF
abundance: .; v_gene: TRBV30; d_gene: .; j_gene: TRBJ1-1; CDR3aa: CAYRKQLGWTEAFF
abundance: medium-sized; v_gene: TRBV11-3; d_gene: TRBD2; j_gene: TRBJ2-7; CDR3aa: CASSPSGRGETYEQYF
abundance: .; v_gene: TRBV12-3/TRBV12-4; d_gene: .; j_gene: TRBJ1-1; CDR3aa: CASSILRLTEAFF
abundance: .; v_gene: TRBV7-2; d_gene: .; j_gene: TRBJ2-1; CDR3aa: CASSSEVGVYNEQFF
abundance: once; v_gene: TRBV5-1; d_gene: TRBD1; j_gene: TRBJ1-4; CDR3aa: CASSAQQGANEKLFF
abundance: .; v_gene: TRBV11-3; d_gene: .; j_gene: TRBJ1-1; CDR3aa: CASSSGTTTEAFF
abundance: .; v_gene: TRBV7-9; d_gene: TRBD1; j_gene: TRBJ2-1; CDR3aa: CATPGGRIDNEQFF
abundance: .; v_gene: TRBV6-5; d_gene: .; j_gene: TRBJ2-7; CDR3aa: CASRLGTTGYEQYF
abundance: .; v_gene: TRBV5-8; d_gene: .; j_gene: TRBJ2-7; CDR3aa: CASSLRTRGYEQYF
abundance: .; v_gene: TRBV11-2; d_gene: .; j_gene: TRBJ1-1; CDR3aa: CASSLDRSTEAFF
abundance: .; v_gene: TRBV11-3; d_gene: TRBD1; j_gene: TRBJ2-7; CDR3aa: CASSSGTVKNEQYF
abundance: .; v_gene: TRBV15; d_gene: TRBD2; j_gene: TRBJ2-3; CDR3aa: CATSRGTSGGEDTQYF
abundance: .; v_gene: TRBV13; d_gene: TRBD1; j_gene: TRBJ1-2; CDR3aa: CASSSHGQVVYGYTF
abundance: .; v_gene: TRBV14; d_gene: .; j_gene: TRBJ2-1; CDR3aa: CASSRPRTVNEQFF
abundance: .; v_gene: TRBV6-6; d_gene: TRBD1; j_gene: TRBJ1-5; CDR3aa: CASSWGTGGNQPQHF
abundance: .; v_gene: TRBV19; d_gene: .; j_gene: TRBJ1-4; CDR3aa: CASSGLNEKLFF
abundance: .; v_gene: TRBV6-6; d_gene: TRBD2; j_gene: TRBJ2-3; CDR3aa: CASIRTSGGSDTQYF
abundance: .; v_gene: TRBV30; d_gene: .; j_gene: TRBJ1-5; CDR3aa: CAWSTTDTGPQHF
abundance: .; v_gene: TRBV3-1/TRBV3-2; d_gene: .; j_gene: TRBJ1-5; CDR3aa: CASSQELAQPQHF
abundance: few; v_gene: TRBV9; d_gene: .; j_gene: TRBJ2-1; CDR3aa: CASSGRRRDVSHEQFF
abundance: .; v_gene: TRBV19; d_gene: .; j_gene: TRBJ1-2; CDR3aa: CASSNRTPLIGYTF
abundance: few; v_gene: TRBV14; d_gene: .; j_gene: TRBJ1-2; CDR3aa: CASSQARNYGYTF
abundance: .; v_gene: TRBV5-6; d_gene: .; j_gene: TRBJ2-4; CDR3aa: CASSYLEVPDIQYF
abundance: .; v_gene: TRBV11-3; d_gene: TRBD1; j_gene: TRBJ1-6; CDR3aa: CASGRTGGASYNSPLHF
abundance: .; v_gene: TRBV23-1; d_gene: TRBD1; j_gene: TRBJ1-2; CDR3aa: CASSRGGAGDYGYTF
abundance: .; v_gene: TRBV7-9; d_gene: TRBD2; j_gene: TRBJ2-5; CDR3aa: CASSTALAGAGETQYF
abundance: .; v_gene: TRBV12-3/TRBV12-4; d_gene: TRBD1; j_gene: TRBJ1-2; CDR3aa: CASTPQGNYGYTF
abundance: .; v_gene: TRBV5-1; d_gene: .; j_gene: TRBJ1-6; CDR3aa: CASSPEDYAHSPLHF
abundance: .; v_gene: TRBV11-3; d_gene: .; j_gene: TRBJ1-6; CDR3aa: CASSSSAGLIGSPLHF
abundance: .; v_gene: TRBV10-3; d_gene: TRBD2; j_gene: TRBJ2-3; CDR3aa: CAISPGLAGGRTDTQYF
abundance: .; v_gene: TRBV6-6; d_gene: .; j_gene: TRBJ1-2; CDR3aa: CASSYSGQRANYGYTF
abundance: .; v_gene: TRBV6-2/TRBV6-3; d_gene: .; j_gene: TRBJ1-1; CDR3aa: CASSLPSGTLGTEAFF
abundance: .; v_gene: TRBV7-9; d_gene: TRBD1; j_gene: TRBJ1-5; CDR3aa: CASSPTGNQPQHF
abundance: .; v_gene: TRBV30; d_gene: TRBD1; j_gene: TRBJ1-6; CDR3aa: CAWSAGQGKVAYNSPLHF
abundance: .; v_gene: TRBV5-6; d_gene: .; j_gene: TRBJ1-1; CDR3aa: CASSFITDNTEAFF
abundance: .; v_gene: TRBV6-5; d_gene: TRBD1; j_gene: TRBJ1-2; CDR3aa: CASSRTGVFRGYTF
abundance: .; v_gene: TRBV5-5; d_gene: .; j_gene: TRBJ1-5; CDR3aa: CASSRDPEKPQHF
abundance: .; v_gene: TRBV13; d_gene: TRBD2; j_gene: TRBJ2-5; CDR3aa: CASSPSLSGGAQETQYF
abundance: few; v_gene: TRBV4-3; d_gene: .; j_gene: TRBJ1-2; CDR3aa: CASSQSGDGYTF
abundance: .; v_gene: TRBV6-6; d_gene: .; j_gene: TRBJ1-5; CDR3aa: CASRTANQPQHF
abundance: .; v_gene: TRBV5-1; d_gene: .; j_gene: TRBJ1-6; CDR3aa: CASSFWGRGDNSPLHF
abundance: .; v_gene: TRBV5-6; d_gene: .; j_gene: TRBJ2-6; CDR3aa: CASRWGRTTSGANVLTF
abundance: once; v_gene: TRBV5-6; d_gene: .; j_gene: TRBJ1-5; CDR3aa: CASSLGMDQPQHF
abundance: few; v_gene: TRBV27; d_gene: .; j_gene: TRBJ2-2; CDR3aa: CASSPIETGELFF